Sequencing of this T cell receptor (beta chain) was carried out in a study of blood T cell repertoires in COVID-19. For the study at large: Acute and convalescent COVID-19 specimens originated in the United States, Italy and Spain. In each case, the material was cDNA or gDNA derived from T cells, B-cell-depleted T cells, or PBMCs.

This CDR3 is built from 15 residues. Clones were sequenced by immunoSEQ multiplex PCR, and TCRdb holds only the in-frame ones, with some missing. The sample yields 300,000 or so clones, 80% to 90% seen once. This clone was recorded at least ten times. V is TRBV12-1 and J is TRBJ1-1. TRBV12-1 is a known pseudogene. The specimen was peripheral blood. This TCR came from a man aged 50 or older with active or convalescent COVID-19. CDR3 residues: CASSPRWRENTEAFF. The CDR3 DNA sequence: TGTGCCAGCAGCCCCCGTTGGAGAGAGAACACTGAAGCTTTCTTT.